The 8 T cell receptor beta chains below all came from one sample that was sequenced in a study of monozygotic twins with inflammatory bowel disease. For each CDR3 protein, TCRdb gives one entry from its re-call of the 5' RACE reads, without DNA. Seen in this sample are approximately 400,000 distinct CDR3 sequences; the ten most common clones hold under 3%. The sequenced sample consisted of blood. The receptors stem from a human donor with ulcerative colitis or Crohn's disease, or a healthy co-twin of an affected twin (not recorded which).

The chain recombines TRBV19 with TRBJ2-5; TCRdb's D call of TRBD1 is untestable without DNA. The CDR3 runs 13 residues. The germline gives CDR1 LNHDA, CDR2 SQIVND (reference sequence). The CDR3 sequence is CASRTDREETQYF. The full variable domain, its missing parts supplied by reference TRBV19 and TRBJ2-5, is DGGITQSPKYLFRKEGQNVTLSCEQNLNHDAMYWYRQDPGQGLRLIYYSQIVNDFQKGDIAEGYSVSREKKESFPLTVTSAQKNPTAFYLCASRTDREETQYFGPGTRLLVL.

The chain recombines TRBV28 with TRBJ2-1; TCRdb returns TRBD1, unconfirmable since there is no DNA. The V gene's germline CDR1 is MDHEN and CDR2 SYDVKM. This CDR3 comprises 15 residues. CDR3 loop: CASSRQGNSYNEQFF. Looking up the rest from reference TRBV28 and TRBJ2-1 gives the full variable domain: DVKVTQSSRYLVKRTGEKVFLECVQDMDHENMFWYRQDPGLGLRLIYFSYDVKMKEKGDIPEGYSVSREKKERFSLILESASTNQTSMYLCASSRQGNSYNEQFFGPGTRLTVL.

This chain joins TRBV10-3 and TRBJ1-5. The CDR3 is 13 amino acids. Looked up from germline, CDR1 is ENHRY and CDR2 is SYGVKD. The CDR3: CATTWGYNQPQHF.

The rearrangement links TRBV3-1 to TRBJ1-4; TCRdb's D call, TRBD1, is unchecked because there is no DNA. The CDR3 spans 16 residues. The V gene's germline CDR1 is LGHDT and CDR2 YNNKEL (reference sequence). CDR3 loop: CASSLQGGSSLGKLFF.

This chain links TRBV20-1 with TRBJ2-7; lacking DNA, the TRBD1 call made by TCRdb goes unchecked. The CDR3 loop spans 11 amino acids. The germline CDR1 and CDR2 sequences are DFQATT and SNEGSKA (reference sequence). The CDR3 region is CSAIDRFEQYF.

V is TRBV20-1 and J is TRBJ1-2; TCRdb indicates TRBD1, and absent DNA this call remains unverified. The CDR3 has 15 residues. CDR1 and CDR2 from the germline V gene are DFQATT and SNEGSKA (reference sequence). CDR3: CSASRAGTVWKGYTF.

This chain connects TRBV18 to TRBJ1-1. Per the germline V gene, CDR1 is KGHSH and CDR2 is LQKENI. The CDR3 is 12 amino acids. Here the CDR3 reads CASSPLVEEAFF.

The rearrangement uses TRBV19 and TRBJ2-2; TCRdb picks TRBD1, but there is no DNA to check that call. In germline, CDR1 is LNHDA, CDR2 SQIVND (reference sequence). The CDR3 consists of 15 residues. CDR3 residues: CASSIVSRQAGELFF.